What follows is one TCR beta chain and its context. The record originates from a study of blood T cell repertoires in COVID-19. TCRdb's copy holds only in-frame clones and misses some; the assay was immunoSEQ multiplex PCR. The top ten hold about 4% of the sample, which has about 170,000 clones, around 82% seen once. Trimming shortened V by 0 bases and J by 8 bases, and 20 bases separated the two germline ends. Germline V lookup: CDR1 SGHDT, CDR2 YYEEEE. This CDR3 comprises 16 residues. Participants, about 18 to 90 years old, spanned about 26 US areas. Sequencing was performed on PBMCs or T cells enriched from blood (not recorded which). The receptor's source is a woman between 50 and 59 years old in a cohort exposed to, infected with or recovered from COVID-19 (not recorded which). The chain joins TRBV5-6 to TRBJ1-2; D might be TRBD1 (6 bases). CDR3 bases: TGTGCCAGCAGCTTGGGTATGGACAGTCTAAGAACGGGCTACACCTTC. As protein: CASSLGMDSLRTGYTF.